The 31 T cell receptor beta chains below were found in one sample sequenced in a study of CD8+ T cells in alopecia areata. Described treatment: oral pan-JAK inhibitor, 5-10 mg twice daily. As the sequencing template, cDNA was produced by extracting RNA and reverse transcribing it. Profiling relied on immunoSEQ multiplex PCR, and the TCRdb table lists in-frame clones only, not all of them. The sample carries approximately 300,000 clones, 55% to 70% recorded once. Sequenced here: CD4+ T cells sorted from blood, sampled at week 24, from a patient treated with tofacitinib. All receptors come from a human donor with alopecia areata.

The DNA of the CDR3 is TGCGCCAGCAGCTCAGGACAGGGGCTCCCTGAGCTGTTTTTT. Amino acids: CASSSGQGLPELFF. This chain joins TRBV5-1 and TRBJ2-2; 9 bases match TRBD1. The CDR3 has 14 amino acids. CDR1 is SGHRS, CDR2 YFSETQ, per germline. The V gene end was trimmed by 3 bases and the J gene end by 11 bases; junction bases not matched to a gene: 8.

The chain links TRBV25-1 to TRBJ1-1; no firm D call. This CDR3 is built from 15 residues. The germline V gene has CDR1 MGHDK and CDR2 SYGVNS. The V gene lost 6 bases and the J gene lost 0 bases, with 14 bases spanning the gap. CDR3 nucleotide sequence: TGTGCCAGCAGATCGGGCAGGCCCATGAACACTGAAGCTTTCTTT. Its translation: CASRSGRPMNTEAFF.

This clone has only one observation. The rearrangement links TRBV5-6 to TRBJ1-5, with TRBD1 matching 9 bases. Germline trimming cut 4 bases from V and 4 bases from J; bases unmatched to any gene: 6. The CDR3 spans 15 residues. The germline V gene encodes CDR1 SGHDT and CDR2 YYEEEE. The CDR3 spells CASSSQGTGNQPQHF. CDR3 coding DNA: TGTGCCAGCAGCAGCCAAGGGACAGGGAATCAGCCCCAGCATTTT.

The chain recombines TRBV2 with TRBJ2-1; 9 positions agree with TRBD2. The CDR3 has 15 amino acids. Trimming cost V 6 bases and J 6 bases; bases outside gene matches: 9. The germline gives CDR1 SNHLY, CDR2 FYNNEI. This chain's CDR3 is CASRVLAGTANEQFF. The CDR3 DNA is TGTGCCAGCAGGGTTCTAGCGGGGACGGCCAATGAGCAGTTCTTC.

This chain connects TRBV7-3 to TRBJ1-1; D possibly corresponds to TRBD1 (5 bases). Germline CDR1 and CDR2: SGHTA and FQGTGA. This CDR3 has 13 amino acids. The V and J ends lost 5 bases and 2 bases respectively, with 9 bases between them. CDR3 bases: TGTGCCAGCAGCGACAGACCAAACACTGAAGCTTTCTTT. Amino acids: CASSDRPNTEAFF. Full variable domain (rest looked up from reference TRBV7-3 and TRBJ1-1): GAGVSQTPSNKVTEKGKYVELRCDPISGHTALYWYRQSLGQGPEFLIYFQGTGAADDSGLPNDRFFAVRPEGSVSTLKIQRTERGDSAVYLCASSDRPNTEAFFGQGTRLTVV.

There are a few counts of this clone. V and J are TRBV9 and TRBJ1-4; D is unclear. Germline CDR1 SGDLS, CDR2 YYNGEE. The CDR3 totals 14 residues. Deletions cut 0 bases from V and 4 bases from J, with 7 bases between. In DNA, the CDR3 is TGTGCCAGCAGCGTAGATCTGAGTAATGAAAAACTGTTTTTT. It yields the protein CASSVDLSNEKLFF.

This clone was seen more than once but under ten times. This rearrangement joins TRBV28 to TRBJ1-1, with no clear D. Germline CDR1 is MDHEN and CDR2 is SYDVKM. The CDR3 extends over 13 amino acids. V lost 9 bases and J lost 4, with 15 bases in between. CDR3 amino acids: CASGRLRGTEAFF. The CDR3 coding sequence is TGTGCCAGTGGGAGGCTTCGGGGCACTGAAGCTTTCTTT.

The rearrangement joins TRBV10-3 to TRBJ2-5; D ambiguous. CDR3 size: 17 residues. Germline CDR1 reads ENHRY; CDR2 reads SYGVKD. Deletions cut 0 bases from V and 1 base from J, with 15 bases between. The CDR3 here is CAISESTGGDPQETQYF. DNA for the CDR3: TGTGCCATCAGTGAGTCGACTGGCGGAGACCCCCAAGAGACCCAGTACTTC.

CDR3 loop: CAGAGQGAYEQYF. Written as DNA, the CDR3 is TGTGCCGGAGCGGGACAGGGGGCATACGAGCAGTACTTC. This rearrangement joins TRBV2 to TRBJ2-7; 12 positions agree with TRBD1. This CDR3 is built from 13 residues. CDR1 and CDR2 from the germline V gene are SNHLY and FYNNEI. The V gene end was trimmed by 11 bases and the J gene end by 4 bases; junction bases not matched to a gene: 6.

This chain links TRBV15 with TRBJ1-4; D is ambiguous. The CDR3 extends over 15 amino acids. Trimming removed 4 bases at V and 0 bases at J, with 9 bases between. Per the germline V gene, CDR1 is LNHNV and CDR2 is YYDKDF (reference sequence). In DNA form, the CDR3 reads TGTGCCACCAGCATGAGGGTTGCAACTAATGAAAAACTGTTTTTT. Translating it yields CATSMRVATNEKLFF.

The genes are TRBV23-1 and TRBJ1-6; 7 bases map to TRBD1. TRBV23-1 is reported as an ORF; its role is uncertain. The CDR3 covers 17 residues. V was pared by 4 bases and J by 5 bases, with 11 bases of the junction left unmatched. CDR3 DNA sequence: TGCGCCAGCAGTCTCGAGGACAGGCGCACAAATAATTCACCCCTCCACTTT. It yields the protein CASSLEDRRTNNSPLHF.

This clone has a single count. Additional DNA sequences in this sample encode the identical CDR3. This sequence joins TRBV5-1 and TRBJ2-3; D ambiguous. The V gene's germline CDR1 is SGHRS and CDR2 YFSETQ. Trimming shortened V by 1 base and J by 6 bases, and 3 bases separated the two germline ends. The CDR3 covers 11 residues. The CDR3 loop is CASSLRDTQYF. CDR3 bases: TGCGCCAGCAGCTTGAGGGATACGCAGTATTTT.

The V and J genes are TRBV5-1 and TRBJ1-1, with 9 bases that match TRBD1. The CDR3 length is 16 residues. The germline CDR1 and CDR2 sequences are SGHRS and YFSETQ. Losses at the gene ends were 4 bases for V and 1 base for J; bases not matched to a gene: 8. DNA for the CDR3: TGCGCCAGCAGCCCAACAGGGGGCGAGGGGAACACTGAAGCTTTCTTT. It encodes CASSPTGGEGNTEAFF. The full variable domain, with the rest looked up from reference TRBV5-1 and TRBJ1-1, is KAGVTQTPRYLIKTRGQQVTLSCSPISGHRSVSWYQQTPGQGLQFLFEYFSETQRNKGNFPGRFSGRQFSNSRSEMNVSTLELGDSALYLCASSPTGGEGNTEAFFGQGTRLTVV.

The chain links TRBV2 to TRBJ2-6; 8 bases match TRBD1. The junction had 7 bases not matched to a gene; V was cut back by 7 bases and J by 2 bases. Germline CDR1 reads SNHLY; CDR2 reads FYNNEI. This CDR3 has 16 residues. CDR3 amino acids: CASTRTGSTGANVLTF. The CDR3 bases are TGTGCCAGCACACGGACAGGGAGTACTGGGGCCAACGTCCTGACTTTC.

The chain employs TRBV5-1 and TRBJ1-2; D gene ambiguous. V was trimmed by 0 bases and J by 4 bases, leaving 13 bases between them. The CDR3 has 15 residues. Germline-derived CDR1 and CDR2 are SGHRS and YFSETQ. The CDR3 coding sequence is TGCGCCAGCAGCTTGGCCGGAAAAACGGCCTATGGCTACACCTTC. Protein: CASSLAGKTAYGYTF. Full variable domain (missing parts from reference TRBV5-1 and TRBJ1-2): KAGVTQTPRYLIKTRGQQVTLSCSPISGHRSVSWYQQTPGQGLQFLFEYFSETQRNKGNFPGRFSGRQFSNSRSEMNVSTLELGDSALYLCASSLAGKTAYGYTFGSGTRLTVV.

The gene calls are TRBV10-3 and TRBJ1-4, with D hard to call. V shed 4 bases and J shed 5 bases, with 8 bases lying between them. This CDR3 comprises 13 residues. CDR1 and CDR2 (germline): ENHRY, SYGVKD. CDR3 sequence: CAISALLNEKLFF. The CDR3 nucleotides are TGTGCCATCAGTGCCTTGTTGAATGAAAAACTGTTTTTT.

In this sample, this clone turned up a few times. The gene calls are TRBV29-1 and TRBJ2-3, with a possible D match to TRBD2 (5 bases). The CDR3 is 14 amino acids. The V and J ends lost 0 bases and 2 bases respectively, with 9 bases between them. Germline CDR1 and CDR2: SQVTM and ANQGSEA. CDR3 coding DNA: TGCAGCGTTGAAGAGAGCGGAATCACAGATACGCAGTATTTT. Translated: CSVEESGITDTQYF.

There are a few counts of this clone. The gene calls are TRBV11-2 and TRBJ1-2, with a possible D match to TRBD1 (6 bases). Germline assignment: CDR1 SGHAT and CDR2 FQNNGV. This CDR3 comprises 13 residues. Trimming took 5 bases from V and 8 from J, leaving 15 bases between them. CDR3 nucleotide sequence: TGTGCCAGCAGCGGATGGACAGAGGGAGGCTACACCTTC. This sequence encodes CASSGWTEGGYTF.

The chain has TRBV25-1 and TRBJ1-1; 12 nucleotides match TRBD1. Trimming at V came to 8 bases and at J to 7 bases, leaving 8 bases not matched to a gene. Germline V gene lookup returns CDR1 MGHDK and CDR2 SYGVNS. This CDR3 region has 14 residues. CDR3 amino acids: CASGLGQGAREAFF. The CDR3 DNA is TGTGCCAGCGGACTGGGACAGGGGGCGCGTGAAGCTTTCTTT.

The chain joins TRBV2 to TRBJ2-3; D is unresolved. The CDR3 extends over 15 amino acids. The V end was cut by 5 bases, the J end by 4 bases, with 16 bases between. Germline CDR1 SNHLY, CDR2 FYNNEI. The DNA for the CDR3 is TGTGCCAGCAGTCGAACTATTGAATTGGCAGATACGCAGTATTTT. This sequence encodes CASSRTIELADTQYF.

Many counts were recorded for this clone. This rearrangement joins TRBV7-9 to TRBJ1-4, with D perhaps matching TRBD1 (6 bases). The CDR3 contains 15 residues. Germline assignment: CDR1 SEHNR and CDR2 FQNEAQ (reference sequence). The V gene lost 1 base and the J gene lost 7 bases, with 13 bases spanning the gap. Written as DNA, the CDR3 is TGTGCCAGCAGCTTAGGACAGGTTCGATCTGAAAAACTGTTTTTT. It codes for CASSLGQVRSEKLFF.

This clone was seen a few times. This chain links TRBV4-1 with TRBJ2-1; 8 nucleotides match TRBD2. The CDR3 is 19 amino acids. The V gene end was trimmed by 0 bases and the J gene end by 9 bases; junction bases not matched to a gene: 19. Germline-derived CDR1 and CDR2 are MGHRA and YSYEKL. The CDR3 loop is CASSQETPSGGALRSEQFF. The CDR3 DNA is TGCGCCAGCAGCCAAGAGACCCCCTCGGGGGGGGCGTTACGTAGTGAGCAGTTCTTC.

In this sample, this clone turned up a few times. This chain links TRBV6-5 with TRBJ2-6; no clear D gene. Germline CDR1 MNHEY, CDR2 SVGAGI. With 4 bases removed from V and 3 bases from J, the gap between germline ends came to 7 bases. The CDR3 sequence is 14 residues long. The DNA of the CDR3 is TGTGCCAGCAGTTTCTCCATTGGGGCCAACGTCCTGACTTTC. As protein: CASSFSIGANVLTF.

This chain links TRBV19 with TRBJ1-4, with D maybe TRBD1 (6 bases). The CDR3 totals 14 residues. V lost 3 bases to trimming and J lost 8 bases, with 13 bases between them. Germline V gives CDR1 LNHDA, CDR2 SQIVND (reference sequence). The CDR3 coding sequence is TGTGCCAGTAGTATGGTGGGGGCATTGGAAAAACTGTTTTTT. The encoded protein is CASSMVGALEKLFF. The variable domain in full, completed from reference TRBV19 and TRBJ1-4, reads DGGITQSPKYLFRKEGQNVTLSCEQNLNHDAMYWYRQDPGQGLRLIYYSQIVNDFQKGDIAEGYSVSREKKESFPLTVTSAQKNPTAFYLCASSMVGALEKLFFGSGTQLSVL.

This clone was recorded a few times. CDR3 coding DNA: TGTGCCAGCAGCTTATTAGCTAGAGTCGGTACCGGGGAGCTGTTTTTT. Its protein is CASSLLARVGTGELFF. The chain carries TRBV7-2 and TRBJ2-2, with D uncertain. The CDR3 is 16 amino acids. Trimming removed 2 bases from V and 5 bases from J, with 15 bases in between. The germline gives CDR1 SGHTA, CDR2 FQGNSA.

The chain recombines TRBV29-1 with TRBJ2-2, with TRBD1 as a possible D gene (6 bases). This CDR3 is built from 13 residues. Germline V gene data show CDR1 as SQVTM and CDR2 as ANQGSEA. Deletions cut 4 bases from V and 3 bases from J, with 9 bases between. CDR3 in amino acids: CSVGWTDTGELFF. For the CDR3, the DNA is TGCAGCGTTGGTTGGACAGACACCGGGGAGCTGTTTTTT.

The chain joins TRBV4-3 to TRBJ1-1; tentative D call: TRBD1 (6 bases). CDR1 LGHNA and CDR2 YSLEER come from the germline V gene. Trimming took 3 bases from V and 4 from J, leaving 15 bases between them. The CDR3 length is 15 residues. The CDR3 DNA reads TGCGCCAGCAGCCATAGGCTCCGGGACATCACTGAAGCTTTCTTT. This sequence encodes CASSHRLRDITEAFF.

The count of this clone is one. The J gene is TRBJ2-3, the V gene TRBV29-1; D may match TRBD1 or TRBD2 (5 bases each). V was cut by 5 bases and J by 3 bases, with 15 bases left in between. The CDR3 extends over 14 amino acids. CDR1 is SQVTM and CDR2 is ANQGSEA in the germline V gene. CDR3 in amino acids: CSVNVRAGTDTQYF. As DNA, the CDR3 is TGCAGCGTTAACGTCAGGGCGGGTACAGATACGCAGTATTTT.

This rearrangement joins TRBV30 to TRBJ2-5; D is possibly TRBD1 or TRBD2 (6 bases each). CDR3 size: 16 residues. Germline V gene sequence: CDR1 GTSNPN, CDR2 SVGIG (reference sequence). With 0 bases removed from V and 2 bases from J, the gap between germline ends came to 16 bases. The DNA of the CDR3 is TGTGCCTGGAGTGTAGGTCTCAGGGGAGGACAAGAGACCCAGTACTTC. It is translated as CAWSVGLRGGQETQYF.

The rearrangement uses TRBV29-1 and TRBJ2-7, with D maybe TRBD2 (6 bases). This CDR3 comprises 15 residues. Trimming removed 4 bases from V and 2 bases from J, with 18 bases in between. CDR1 is SQVTM and CDR2 is ANQGSEA in the germline V gene. CDR3 protein: CSVVVRGTHTYEQYF. The CDR3 DNA follows: TGCAGCGTTGTGGTTCGGGGGACCCACACCTACGAGCAGTACTTC.

The chain employs TRBV9 and TRBJ1-2, with 7 bases matching TRBD1. Looked up from germline, CDR1 is SGDLS and CDR2 is YYNGEE. The CDR3 covers 16 residues. With V trimmed by 3 bases and J by 0 bases, 8 bases remained unmatched. CDR3 sequence (DNA): TGTGCCAGCAGCGCAAAGCCGGGACAGACTAACTATGGCTACACCTTC. It codes for CASSAKPGQTNYGYTF. Based on the CDR3 plus reference TRBV9 and TRBJ1-2, the full variable domain is DSGVTQTPKHLITATGQRVTLRCSPRSGDLSVYWYQQSLDQGLQFLIQYYNGEERAKGNILERFSAQQFPDLHSELNLSSLELGDSALYFCASSAKPGQTNYGYTFGSGTRLTVV.